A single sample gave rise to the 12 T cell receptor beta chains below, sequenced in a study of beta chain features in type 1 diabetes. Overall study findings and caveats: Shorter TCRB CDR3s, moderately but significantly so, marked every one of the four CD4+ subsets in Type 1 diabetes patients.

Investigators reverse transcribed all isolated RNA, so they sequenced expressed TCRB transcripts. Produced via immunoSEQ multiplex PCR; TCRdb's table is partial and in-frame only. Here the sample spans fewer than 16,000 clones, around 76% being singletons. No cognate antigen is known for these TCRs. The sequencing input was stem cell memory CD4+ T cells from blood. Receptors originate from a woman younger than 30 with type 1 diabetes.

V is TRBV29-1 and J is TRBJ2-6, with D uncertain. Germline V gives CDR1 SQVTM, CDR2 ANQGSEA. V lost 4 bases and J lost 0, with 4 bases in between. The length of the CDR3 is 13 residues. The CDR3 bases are TGCAGCGTTGTCTACTCTGGGGCCAACGTCCTGACTTTC. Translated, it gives CSVVYSGANVLTF.

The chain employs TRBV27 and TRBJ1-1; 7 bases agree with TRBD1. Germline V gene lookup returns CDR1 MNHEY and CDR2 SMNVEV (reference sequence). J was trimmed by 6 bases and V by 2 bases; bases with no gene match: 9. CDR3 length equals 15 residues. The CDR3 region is CASSLRDSRFSEAFF. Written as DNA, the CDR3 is TGTGCCAGCAGTTTAAGGGACAGTAGGTTCTCTGAAGCTTTCTTT.

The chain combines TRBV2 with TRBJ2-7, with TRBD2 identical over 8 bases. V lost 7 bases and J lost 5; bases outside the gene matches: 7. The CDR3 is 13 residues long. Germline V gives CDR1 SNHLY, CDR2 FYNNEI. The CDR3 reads CASKRTSSHEQYF. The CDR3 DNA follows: TGTGCCAGCAAGCGGACTAGCAGCCACGAGCAGTACTTC.

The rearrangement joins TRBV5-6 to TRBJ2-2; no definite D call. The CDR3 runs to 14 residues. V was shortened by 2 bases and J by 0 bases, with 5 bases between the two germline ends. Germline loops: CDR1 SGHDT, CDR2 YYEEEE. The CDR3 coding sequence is TGTGCCAGCAGCTTATCAGCGAACACCGGGGAGCTGTTTTTT. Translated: CASSLSANTGELFF.

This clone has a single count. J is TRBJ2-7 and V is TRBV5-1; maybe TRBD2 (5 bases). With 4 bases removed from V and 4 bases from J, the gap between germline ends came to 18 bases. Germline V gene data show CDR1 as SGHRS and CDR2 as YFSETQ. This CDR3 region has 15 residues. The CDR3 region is CASSLPAASGYEQYF. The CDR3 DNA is TGCGCCAGCAGCCTACCAGCGGCTTCGGGATACGAGCAGTACTTC.

CDR3 sequence reads: CASSSTGTETQYF. CDR3 nucleotide sequence: TGTGCCAGCAGCTCAACAGGGACAGAGACCCAGTACTTC. V usage is TRBV11-2 and J usage is TRBJ2-5; D may be TRBD1 (6 bases). Germline lookup yields CDR1 SGHAT and CDR2 FQNNGV. Between the trimmed V and J ends, which lost 4 bases and 4 bases, there was a span of 10 bases. The CDR3 runs 13 residues.

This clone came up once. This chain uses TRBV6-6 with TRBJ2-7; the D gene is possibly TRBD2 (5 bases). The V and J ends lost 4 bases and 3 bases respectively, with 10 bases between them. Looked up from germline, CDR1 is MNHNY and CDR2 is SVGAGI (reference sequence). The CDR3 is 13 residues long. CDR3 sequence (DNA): TGTGCCAGCAGTTCAACTAGGGACTACGAGCAGTACGTC. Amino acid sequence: CASSSTRDYEQYV.

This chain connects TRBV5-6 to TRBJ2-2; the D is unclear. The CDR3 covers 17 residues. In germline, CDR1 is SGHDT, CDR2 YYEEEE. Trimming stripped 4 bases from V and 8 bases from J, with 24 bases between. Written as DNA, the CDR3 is TGTGCCAGCAGCCGACCTGCTGTCGCGGAATCCGCGGGGGAGCTGTTTTTT. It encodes CASSRPAVAESAGELFF.

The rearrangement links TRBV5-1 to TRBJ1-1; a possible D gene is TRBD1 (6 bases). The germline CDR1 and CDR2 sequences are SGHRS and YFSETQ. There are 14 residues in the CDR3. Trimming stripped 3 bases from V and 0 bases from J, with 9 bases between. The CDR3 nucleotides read TGCGCCAGCAGCTCACAGGGAATGAACACTGAAGCTTTCTTT. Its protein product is CASSSQGMNTEAFF. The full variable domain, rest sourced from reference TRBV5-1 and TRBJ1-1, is KAGVTQTPRYLIKTRGQQVTLSCSPISGHRSVSWYQQTPGQGLQFLFEYFSETQRNKGNFPGRFSGRQFSNSRSEMNVSTLELGDSALYLCASSSQGMNTEAFFGQGTRLTVV.

This CDR3 is CASSLRTGTSTGELFF. Here the CDR3 DNA reads TGTGCCAGCAGCTTGAGGACAGGGACGAGTACCGGGGAGCTGTTTTTT. This rearrangement joins TRBV7-9 to TRBJ2-2; TRBD1 aligns across 8 bases. The CDR3 runs to 16 residues. The germline V gene encodes CDR1 SEHNR and CDR2 FQNEAQ (reference sequence). Germline trimming cut 3 bases from V and 5 bases from J; bases unmatched to any gene: 8.

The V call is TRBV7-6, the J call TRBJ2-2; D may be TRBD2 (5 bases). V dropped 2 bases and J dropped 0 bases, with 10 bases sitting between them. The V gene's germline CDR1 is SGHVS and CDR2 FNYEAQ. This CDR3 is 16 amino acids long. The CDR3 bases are TGTGCCAGCAGCTTACATATAGCGCCGAACACCGGGGAGCTGTTTTTT. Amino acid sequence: CASSLHIAPNTGELFF.

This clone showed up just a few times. This CDR3 reads CASSPSGLAGGLQYV. CDR3 sequence (DNA): TGTGCCAGCTCACCCTCGGGACTAGCGGGAGGGTTGCAGTACGTC. The J gene is TRBJ2-7, the V gene TRBV18; 16 bases agree with TRBD2. The CDR3 has 15 residues. Germline lookup yields CDR1 KGHSH and CDR2 LQKENI. V shed 3 bases and J 9 bases; nucleotides not matched to a gene: 5.